A selection of T cell receptor beta chains follows, all from one sample in a study of T cells in Graves' hyperthyroidism and ophthalmopathy. Each CDR3 protein gets one entry after TCRdb re-called the multiplex PCR reads with MiXCR. The sample gives about 740,000 distinct CDR3 sequences, around 13% of which show up once; roughly 10% is in the top ten. Sequencing input: blood. The source of these receptors is a woman aged 18-29 years with Graves' hyperthyroidism. Each CDR3 is given with its conserved first and last residue. The D gene is left open where the match is weak. The listing skips clone size in some rows; elsewhere it reads once, few, many or a size class.

j_call clone_size v_call d_call cdr3_nt cdr3_aa
TRBJ2-1 NA TRBV12-3/TRBV12-4 NA TGTGCCAGCAGCAACTCGTGGGACCGGTACAATGAGCAGTTCTTC CASSNSWDRYNEQFF
TRBJ1-1 few TRBV6-2/TRBV6-3 NA TGTGCCAGCAGTTACAGGACATTCGAAGCTTTCTTT CASSYRTFEAFF
TRBJ2-1 few TRBV7-2 NA TGTGCCAGCAGCTCAACAGCCAATTGGATATTTGATGAGCAGTTCTTC CASSSTANWIFDEQFF
TRBJ1-3 NA TRBV7-8 NA TGTGCCAGCAGCCCCGGGGAGCTCTCTGGAAACACCATATATTTT CASSPGELSGNTIYF
TRBJ2-2 few TRBV5-6 TRBD2 TGTGCCAGCAGCGACACCCCTGGACTAGCGCCGAACACCGGGGAGCTGTTTTTT CASSDTPGLAPNTGELFF
TRBJ1-2 few TRBV6-1 NA TGTGCCAGCACCGACTACTGGGGCTACACCTTC CASTDYWGYTF
TRBJ2-1 many TRBV6-1 NA TGTGCCAGCAGTGAAGCGAGGGGGGCTAGGGCGAGGAATGAGCAGTTCTTC CASSEARGARARNEQFF
TRBJ2-7 NA TRBV28 NA TGTGCCAGCAGTTTCGCAGGGGCGTCCTACGAGCAGTACTTC CASSFAGASYEQYF
TRBJ1-3 NA TRBV28 NA TGTGCCAGCAGTTCCCACGTTTTCTCTGGAAACACCATATATTTT CASSSHVFSGNTIYF
TRBJ1-2 many TRBV28 NA TGTGCCAGCAGTCCCCCGGGATCCTGGGGCTACACCTTC CASSPPGSWGYTF
TRBJ2-3 many TRBV20-1 TRBD1 TGCAGTGCTAGAAGGACAGGGATTAGAACAGATACGCAGTATTTT CSARRTGIRTDTQYF
TRBJ2-4 many TRBV7-2 NA TGTGCCAGCAGCTTCGTGCTGGGGGCGGGTCCCAACATTCAGTACTTC CASSFVLGAGPNIQYF
TRBJ2-7 NA TRBV30 TRBD2 TGTGCCTGGAGTGTACAGGTGGGAGGGAGAAGAATCTACGAGCAGTACTTC CAWSVQVGGRRIYEQYF
TRBJ2-7 few TRBV12-3/TRBV12-4 NA TGTGCCAGCAGTTTTAACCTCTACAGTAGCGAAACCTACGAGCAGTACTTC CASSFNLYSSETYEQYF
TRBJ2-1 few TRBV19 TRBD2 TGTGCCAGTAGTATGGGGGGAAGGCTGCTAGCGGGGGGCTACAATGAGCAGTTCTTC CASSMGGRLLAGGYNEQFF
TRBJ2-1 many TRBV7-8 NA TGTGCCAGCAGCCTTCAGCGGAACAATGAGCAGTTCTTC CASSLQRNNEQFF
TRBJ2-1 few TRBV20-1 NA TGCAGTGCTAGAGATTGGCGGACAAGCTCCTACAATGAGCAGTTCTTC CSARDWRTSSYNEQFF
TRBJ2-1 few TRBV30 TRBD2 TGTGCCTGGAATCCGGGACTAGCGGGTGGTGAGCAGTTCTTC CAWNPGLAGGEQFF
TRBJ1-5 few TRBV20-1 NA TGCAGTGCTGCCTCGCTCATTTCTGGGCTGAGCAATCAGCCCCAGCATTTT CSAASLISGLSNQPQHF
TRBJ1-1 many TRBV11-2 TRBD1 TGTGCCAGCAGCCCGAGGGGACAGAATGAAGCTTTCTTT CASSPRGQNEAFF
TRBJ1-1 NA TRBV7-9 TRBD1 TGTGCCAGCAGCAGGGGGCGGCACACTGAAGCTTTCTTT CASSRGRHTEAFF
TRBJ2-5 many TRBV3-1 TRBD1 TGTGCCAGCATCCAGACAGGGCGTAGGCAGACCCAGTACTTC CASIQTGRRQTQYF
TRBJ2-7 many TRBV12-3/TRBV12-4 TRBD2 TGTGCCAGCAGTTTAGGGTCCGGGACTAGCGGCTACGAGCAGTACTTC CASSLGSGTSGYEQYF
TRBJ1-1 few TRBV6-1 NA TGTGCCAGCAGTGAATTACGTTTGAACACTGAAGCTTTCTTT CASSELRLNTEAFF
TRBJ1-2 few TRBV7-2 NA TGTGCCAGCAGCTTAATGGGGAGGGATGGAGGCTACACCTTC CASSLMGRDGGYTF
TRBJ2-2 few TRBV7-9 NA TGTGCCAGCACCAAAGGGGGGTCGAACACCGGGGAGCTGTTTTTT CASTKGGSNTGELFF
TRBJ2-7 NA TRBV20-1 TRBD2 TGCAGTTTCTCTAGCGGGAGAAGCTACGAGCAGTACTTC CSFSSGRSYEQYF
TRBJ2-5 many TRBV24-1 TRBD1 TGTGCCACCAGTTGGACAGGGGCCCAAGAGACCCAGTACTTC CATSWTGAQETQYF
TRBJ2-3 NA TRBV2 NA TGTGCCAGCCTGAGACGGCGACAGGACACAGATACGCAGTATTTT CASLRRRQDTDTQYF